Following are 6 T cell receptor beta chains from one sample sequenced in a study of blood T cell repertoires in COVID-19 (dated by TCRdb to about 2020). The library was produced with the immunoSEQ multiplex PCR assay. As stored in TCRdb, this immuneACCESS dataset retains in-frame rearrangements with V and J assigned. A fraction of the clones does not appear; measured against another copy, unresolved V genes explain less than half of the discrepancy, and the remainder lacks a known reason. This sample comprises 150,000 to 180,000 clones, roughly 80% of them detected only once. The ten largest clonotypes hold more than 3% of the sample. The sample consisted of peripheral blood. These TCRs come from a woman over 75 with acute or convalescent COVID-19.

The V call is TRBV5-1, the J call TRBJ1-1, with 8 bases lining up with TRBD1. This CDR3 contains 15 residues. J gave up 3 bases and V 2 bases, and 6 bases lay outside the gene matches. From germline, CDR1 is SGHRS and CDR2 YFSETQ. CDR3 sequence (DNA): TGCGCCAGCAGCTTATCAGGGGGCTGGGACACTGAAGCTTTCTTT. It is translated as CASSLSGGWDTEAFF.

The V gene is TRBV5-5, the J gene TRBJ1-1; unclear D gene. CDR1 is SGHKS, CDR2 YYEKEE, per germline (reference sequence). This CDR3 is built from 16 residues. Deletions cut 3 bases from V and 1 base from J, with 16 bases between. Here the CDR3 DNA reads TGTGCCAGCAGCTCCGATGACTCGGGAGGGAACACTGAAGCTTTCTTT. Protein sequence: CASSSDDSGGNTEAFF.

The rearrangement uses TRBV11-2 and TRBJ2-7; tentative D call: TRBD1 (6 bases). The V gene lost 4 bases and the J gene lost 1 base, with 11 bases spanning the gap. Germline lookup yields CDR1 SGHAT and CDR2 FQNNGV. The CDR3 has 14 residues. In DNA form, the CDR3 reads TGTGCCAGCAGCTCCGCGACAGGATCCTACGAGCAGTACTTC. Its translation is CASSSATGSYEQYF.

This clone appeared once. CDR3 sequence: CASVRGVDALNTEAFF. The CDR3 DNA reads TGCGCCAGTGTCAGGGGCGTAGACGCTTTGAACACTGAAGCTTTCTTT. V is TRBV5-1 and J is TRBJ1-1; TRBD1 might be the D (6 bases). V was clipped by 8 bases and J by 0 bases, with 20 bases between them. Per the germline V gene, CDR1 is SGHRS and CDR2 is YFSETQ. The CDR3 contains 16 residues.

The chain couples TRBV19 to TRBJ2-7, with 9 nucleotides matching TRBD1. V lost 6 bases and J lost 4; bases outside the gene matches: 10. This CDR3 has 15 residues. Germline V gene data show CDR1 as LNHDA and CDR2 as SQIVND (reference sequence). The CDR3: CASSPAGQGYYEQYF. CDR3 DNA sequence: TGTGCCAGTAGCCCCGCGGGACAGGGATATTACGAGCAGTACTTC. Full variable domain (outside the CDR3, taken from reference TRBV19 and TRBJ2-7): DGGITQSPKYLFRKEGQNVTLSCEQNLNHDAMYWYRQDPGQGLRLIYYSQIVNDFQKGDIAEGYSVSREKKESFPLTVTSAQKNPTAFYLCASSPAGQGYYEQYFGPGTRLTVT.

The V call is TRBV29-1, the J call TRBJ1-2; D remains unclear. V was trimmed by 1 base and J by 3 bases, leaving 9 bases between them. The CDR3 runs 13 residues. Germline CDR1 and CDR2: SQVTM and ANQGSEA. CDR3 amino acids: CSVEVSRDYGYTF. The CDR3 nucleotides read TGCAGCGTTGAAGTCTCCCGGGACTATGGCTACACCTTC.